This T cell receptor beta chain originates from a study of cytomegalovirus exposure and HLA in healthy donors. Study-level background: Findings of an earlier analysis included more than 90 million unique TCR beta sequences from some 200 million T cells. Findings of the study overall: The study designated 150 or so TCR beta chains cytomegalovirus-associated. For most TCR beta V segments, an earlier analysis put the productive rate at about 87% or about 30% of the time. TCR beta chains associated with HLA were, in a later analysis, more clonally expanded than equally common others.

PCR primers comprised 60 Vbeta and 13 Jbeta primers. Generated by immunoSEQ multiplex PCR, the TCRdb table keeps only in-frame clones and is missing some. The sample has some 74,000 clones, around 80% seen once. As to this clone: Its antigen is unknown.

CDR1 is LNHDA and CDR2 is SQIVND in the germline V gene (reference sequence). This CDR3 has 13 residues. Trimming stripped 9 bases from V and 6 bases from J, with 17 bases between. The sequenced sample was PBMCs. The chain is built from TRBV19 and TRBJ1-1; a weak D match, TRBD1 (5 bases). The sequence was obtained from a male donor in good health and CMV-seronegative. CDR3 nucleotides: TGTGCCAGCCGTCAGGGTACGCGGCCTGAAGCTTTCTTT. Its protein product is CASRQGTRPEAFF. The full variable domain, with the rest looked up from reference TRBV19 and TRBJ1-1, is DGGITQSPKYLFRKEGQNVTLSCEQNLNHDAMYWYRQDPGQGLRLIYYSQIVNDFQKGDIAEGYSVSREKKESFPLTVTSAQKNPTAFYLCASRQGTRPEAFFGQGTRLTVV.